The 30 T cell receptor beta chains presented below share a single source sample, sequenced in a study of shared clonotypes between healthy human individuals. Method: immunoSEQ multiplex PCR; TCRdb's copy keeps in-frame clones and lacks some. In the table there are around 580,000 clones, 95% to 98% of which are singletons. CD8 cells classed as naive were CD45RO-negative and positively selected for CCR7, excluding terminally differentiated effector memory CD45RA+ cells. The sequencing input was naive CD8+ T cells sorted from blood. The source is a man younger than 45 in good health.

The CDR3 is CASSLATVTNTGELFF. CDR3 nucleotide sequence: TGTGCCAGCAGCTTAGCGACGGTAACGAACACCGGGGAGCTGTTTTTT. This chain links TRBV7-9 with TRBJ2-2; D is uncertain. The V and J ends lost 0 bases and 0 bases respectively, with 8 bases between them. From germline, CDR1 is SEHNR and CDR2 FQNEAQ (reference sequence). CDR3 length: 16 residues.

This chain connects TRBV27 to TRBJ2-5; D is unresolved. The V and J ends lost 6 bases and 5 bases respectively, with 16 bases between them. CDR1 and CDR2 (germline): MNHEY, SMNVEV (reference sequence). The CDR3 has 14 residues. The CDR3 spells CASSSASRVETQYF. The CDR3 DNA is TGTGCCAGCAGCAGCGCCAGCCGGGTCGAGACCCAGTACTTC.

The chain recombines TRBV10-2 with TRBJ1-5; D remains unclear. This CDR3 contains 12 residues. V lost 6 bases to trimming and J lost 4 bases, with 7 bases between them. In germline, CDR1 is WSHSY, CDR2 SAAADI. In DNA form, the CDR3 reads TGCGCCAGCAGGGGTTCAAATCAGCCCCAGCATTTT. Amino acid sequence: CASRGSNQPQHF.

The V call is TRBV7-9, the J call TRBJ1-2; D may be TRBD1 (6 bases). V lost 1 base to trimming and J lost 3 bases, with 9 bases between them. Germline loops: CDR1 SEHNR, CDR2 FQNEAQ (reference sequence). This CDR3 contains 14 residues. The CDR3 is CASSLGDNHYGYTF. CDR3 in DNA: TGTGCCAGCAGCTTAGGGGACAACCACTATGGCTACACCTTC.

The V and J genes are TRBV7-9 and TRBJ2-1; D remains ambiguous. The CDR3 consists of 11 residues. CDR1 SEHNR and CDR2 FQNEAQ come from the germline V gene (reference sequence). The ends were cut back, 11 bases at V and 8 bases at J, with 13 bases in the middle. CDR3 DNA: TGTGCCGCCCTAAGTCGAGATGAGCAGTTCTTC. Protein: CAALSRDEQFF.

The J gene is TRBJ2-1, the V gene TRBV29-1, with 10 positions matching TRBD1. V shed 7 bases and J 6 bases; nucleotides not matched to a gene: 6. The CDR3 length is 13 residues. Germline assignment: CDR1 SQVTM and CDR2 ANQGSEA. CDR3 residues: CSGRQGAANEQFF. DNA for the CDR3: TGCAGCGGTAGACAGGGGGCGGCCAATGAGCAGTTCTTC.

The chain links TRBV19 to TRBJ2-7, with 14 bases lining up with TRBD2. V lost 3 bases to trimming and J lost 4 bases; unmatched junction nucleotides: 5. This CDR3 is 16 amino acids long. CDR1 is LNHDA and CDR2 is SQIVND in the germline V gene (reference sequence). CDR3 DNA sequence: TGTGCCAGTAGTATGGGACTAGCGGGAGCGAGTTACGAGCAGTACTTC. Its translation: CASSMGLAGASYEQYF.

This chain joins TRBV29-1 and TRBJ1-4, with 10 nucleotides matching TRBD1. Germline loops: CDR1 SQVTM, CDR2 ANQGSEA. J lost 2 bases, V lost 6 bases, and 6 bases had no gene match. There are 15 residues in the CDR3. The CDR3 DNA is TGCAGCGTCTCCGGGACAGGGGACACTAATGAAAAACTGTTTTTT. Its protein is CSVSGTGDTNEKLFF.

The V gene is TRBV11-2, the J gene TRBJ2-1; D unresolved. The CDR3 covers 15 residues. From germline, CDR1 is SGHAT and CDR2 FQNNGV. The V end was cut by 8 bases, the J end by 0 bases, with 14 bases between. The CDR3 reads CASPIPRTSYNEQFF. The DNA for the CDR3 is TGTGCCAGCCCTATCCCAAGAACCTCCTACAATGAGCAGTTCTTC.

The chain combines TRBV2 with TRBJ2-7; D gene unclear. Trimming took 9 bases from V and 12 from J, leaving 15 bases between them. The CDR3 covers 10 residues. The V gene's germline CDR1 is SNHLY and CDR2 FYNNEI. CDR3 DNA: TGTGCCAGTACTGGAAAGGTGCTGTACTTC. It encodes CASTGKVLYF.

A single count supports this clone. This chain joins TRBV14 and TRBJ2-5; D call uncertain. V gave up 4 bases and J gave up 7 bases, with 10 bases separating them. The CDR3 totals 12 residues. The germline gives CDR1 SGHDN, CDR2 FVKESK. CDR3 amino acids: CASSLPHGTQYF. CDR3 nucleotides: TGTGCCAGCAGCCTTCCCCATGGGACCCAGTACTTC.

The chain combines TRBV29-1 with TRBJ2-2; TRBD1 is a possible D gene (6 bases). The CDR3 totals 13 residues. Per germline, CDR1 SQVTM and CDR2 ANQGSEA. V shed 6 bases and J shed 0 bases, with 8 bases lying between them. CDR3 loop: CSVRTANTGELFF. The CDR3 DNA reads TGCAGCGTCCGGACAGCGAACACCGGGGAGCTGTTTTTT.

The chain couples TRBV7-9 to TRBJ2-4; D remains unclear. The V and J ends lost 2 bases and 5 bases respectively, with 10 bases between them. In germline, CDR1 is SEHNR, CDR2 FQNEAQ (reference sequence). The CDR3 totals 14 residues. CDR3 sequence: CASSLNAGENIQYF. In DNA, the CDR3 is TGTGCCAGCAGCTTAAACGCAGGAGAAAACATTCAGTACTTC. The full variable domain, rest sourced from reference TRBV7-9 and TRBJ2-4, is DTGVSQNPRHKITKRGQNVTFRCDPISEHNRLYWYRQTLGQGPEFLTYFQNEAQLEKSRLLSDRFSAERPKGSFSTLEIQRTEQGDSAMYLCASSLNAGENIQYFGAGTRLSVL.

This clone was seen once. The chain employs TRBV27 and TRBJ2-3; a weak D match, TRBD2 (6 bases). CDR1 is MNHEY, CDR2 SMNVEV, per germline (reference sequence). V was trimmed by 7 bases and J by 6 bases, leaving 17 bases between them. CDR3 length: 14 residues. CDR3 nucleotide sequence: TGTGCCAGCAACCCCGGGAGCCCATTGGATACGCAGTATTTT. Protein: CASNPGSPLDTQYF.

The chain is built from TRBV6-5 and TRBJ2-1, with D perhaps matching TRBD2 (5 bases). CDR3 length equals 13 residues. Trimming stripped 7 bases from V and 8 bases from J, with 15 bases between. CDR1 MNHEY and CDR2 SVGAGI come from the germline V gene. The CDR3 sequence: CASNRGWYDEQFF. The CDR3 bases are TGTGCCAGCAACAGAGGGTGGTACGATGAGCAGTTCTTC.

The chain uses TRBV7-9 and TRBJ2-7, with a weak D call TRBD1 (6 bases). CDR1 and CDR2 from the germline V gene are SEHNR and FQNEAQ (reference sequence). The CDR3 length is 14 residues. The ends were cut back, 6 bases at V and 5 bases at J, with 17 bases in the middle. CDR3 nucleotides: TGTGCCAGCAGTTCGAGGGACACTAGGAACGAGCAGTACTTC. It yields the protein CASSSRDTRNEQYF.

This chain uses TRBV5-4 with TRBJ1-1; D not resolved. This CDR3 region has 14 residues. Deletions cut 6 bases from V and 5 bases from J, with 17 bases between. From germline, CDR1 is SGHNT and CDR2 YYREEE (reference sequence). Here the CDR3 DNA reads TGTGCCAGCAACTCGATAACAGAGTCTACTGAAGCTTTCTTT. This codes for CASNSITESTEAFF.

Here the CDR3 reads CASSEGLSGEQYF. CDR3 sequence (DNA): TGTGCCAGCAGTGAGGGGTTATCAGGCGAGCAGTACTTC. The chain couples TRBV6-1 to TRBJ2-7; D gene ambiguous. CDR3 size: 13 residues. Deletions cut 3 bases from V and 6 bases from J, with 12 bases between. Looked up from germline, CDR1 is MNHNS and CDR2 is SASEGT.

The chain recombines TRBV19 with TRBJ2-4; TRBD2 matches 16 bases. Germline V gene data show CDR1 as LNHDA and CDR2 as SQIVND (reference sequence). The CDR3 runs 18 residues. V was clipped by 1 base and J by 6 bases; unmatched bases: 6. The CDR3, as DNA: TGTGCCAGTAGTATAGGCGCCGGGACTAGCGGGAGGGGAAACATTCAGTACTTC. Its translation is CASSIGAGTSGRGNIQYF.

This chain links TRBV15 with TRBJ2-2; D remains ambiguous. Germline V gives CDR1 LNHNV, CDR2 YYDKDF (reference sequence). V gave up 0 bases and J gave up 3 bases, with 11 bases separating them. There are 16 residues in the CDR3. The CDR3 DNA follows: TGTGCCACCAGCAGAGATCGGCAGCTCTACACCGGGGAGCTGTTTTTT. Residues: CATSRDRQLYTGELFF. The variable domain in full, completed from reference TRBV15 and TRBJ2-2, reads DAMVIQNPRYQVTQFGKPVTLSCSQTLNHNVMYWYQQKSSQAPKLLFHYYDKDFNNEADTPDNFQSRRPNTSFCFLDIRSPGLGDTAMYLCATSRDRQLYTGELFFGEGSRLTVL.

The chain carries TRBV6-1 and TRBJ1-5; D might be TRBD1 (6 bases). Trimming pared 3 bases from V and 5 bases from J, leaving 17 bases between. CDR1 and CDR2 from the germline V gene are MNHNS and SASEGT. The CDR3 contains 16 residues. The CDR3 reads CASSDGRQVVDQPQHF. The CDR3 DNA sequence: TGTGCCAGCAGTGACGGGAGACAGGTAGTAGATCAGCCCCAGCATTTT.

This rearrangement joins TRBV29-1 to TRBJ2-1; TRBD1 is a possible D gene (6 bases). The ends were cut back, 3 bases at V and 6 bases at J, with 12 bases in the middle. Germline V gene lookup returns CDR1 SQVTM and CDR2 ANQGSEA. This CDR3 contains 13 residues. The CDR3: CSVDRGPTNEQFF. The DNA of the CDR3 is TGCAGCGTTGACAGGGGACCCACCAATGAGCAGTTCTTC.

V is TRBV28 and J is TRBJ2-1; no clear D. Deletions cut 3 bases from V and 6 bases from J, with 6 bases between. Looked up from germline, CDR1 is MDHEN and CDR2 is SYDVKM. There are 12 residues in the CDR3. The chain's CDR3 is CASSFTGNEQFF. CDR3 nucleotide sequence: TGTGCCAGCAGTTTCACGGGCAATGAGCAGTTCTTC. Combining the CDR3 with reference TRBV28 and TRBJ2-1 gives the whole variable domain DVKVTQSSRYLVKRTGEKVFLECVQDMDHENMFWYRQDPGLGLRLIYFSYDVKMKEKGDIPEGYSVSREKKERFSLILESASTNQTSMYLCASSFTGNEQFFGPGTRLTVL.

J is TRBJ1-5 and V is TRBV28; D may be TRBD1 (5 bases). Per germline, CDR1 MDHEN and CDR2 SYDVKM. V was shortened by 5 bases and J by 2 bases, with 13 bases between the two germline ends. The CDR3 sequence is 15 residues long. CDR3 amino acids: CASSQGRRRNQPQHF. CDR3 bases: TGTGCCAGCAGTCAGGGCCGGAGACGCAATCAGCCCCAGCATTTT.

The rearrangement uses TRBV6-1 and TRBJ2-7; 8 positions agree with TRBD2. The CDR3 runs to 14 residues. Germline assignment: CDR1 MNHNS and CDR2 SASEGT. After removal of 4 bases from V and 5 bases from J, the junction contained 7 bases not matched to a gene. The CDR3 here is CASSVGREIHEQYF. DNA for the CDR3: TGTGCCAGCAGTGTCGGGAGGGAGATACACGAGCAGTACTTC.

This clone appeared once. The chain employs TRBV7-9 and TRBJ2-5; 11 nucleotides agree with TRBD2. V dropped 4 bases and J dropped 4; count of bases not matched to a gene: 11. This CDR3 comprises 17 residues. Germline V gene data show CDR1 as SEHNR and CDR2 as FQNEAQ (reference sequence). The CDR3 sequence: CASSSQGSGRDGETQYF. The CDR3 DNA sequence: TGTGCCAGCAGCTCCCAAGGTAGCGGGAGGGACGGAGAGACCCAGTACTTC.

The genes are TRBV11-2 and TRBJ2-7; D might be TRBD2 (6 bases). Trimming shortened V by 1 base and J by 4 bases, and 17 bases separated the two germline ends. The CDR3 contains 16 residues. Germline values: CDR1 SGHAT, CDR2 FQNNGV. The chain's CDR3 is CASSLGETSKSYEQYF. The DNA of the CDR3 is TGTGCCAGCAGCTTAGGGGAGACTAGTAAGTCTTACGAGCAGTACTTC.

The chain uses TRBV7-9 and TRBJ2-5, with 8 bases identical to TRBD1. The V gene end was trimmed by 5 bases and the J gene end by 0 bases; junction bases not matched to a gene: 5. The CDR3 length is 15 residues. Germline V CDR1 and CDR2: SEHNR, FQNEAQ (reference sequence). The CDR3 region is CASSHRGADQETQYF. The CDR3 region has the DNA TGTGCCAGCAGCCACAGGGGGGCCGACCAAGAGACCCAGTACTTC.

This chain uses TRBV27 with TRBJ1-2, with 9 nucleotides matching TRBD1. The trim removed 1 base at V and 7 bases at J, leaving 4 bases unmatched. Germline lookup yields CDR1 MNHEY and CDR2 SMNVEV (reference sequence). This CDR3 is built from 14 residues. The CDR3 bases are TGTGCCAGCAGTTTATGGACAGGGGATGGTGGCTACACCTTC. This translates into CASSLWTGDGGYTF.

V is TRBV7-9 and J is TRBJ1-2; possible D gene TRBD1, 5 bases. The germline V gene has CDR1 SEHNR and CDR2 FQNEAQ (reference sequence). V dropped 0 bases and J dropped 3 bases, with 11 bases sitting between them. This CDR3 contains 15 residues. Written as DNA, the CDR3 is TGTGCCAGCAGCTTAGCGCAGGGCGCAGACTATGGCTACACCTTC. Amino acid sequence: CASSLAQGADYGYTF.